A single sample gave rise to the 10 T cell receptor beta chains below, sequenced in a study of CD8+CD57+ T cells in acquired aplastic anemia. The TCR beta profiling, which covered VDJ combination and CDR3 sequence, was carried out using genomic DNA as the template. TCRdb re-derived calls from the reads in MiXCR, one entry per CDR3 protein. Among over 250,000 distinct CDR3 sequences listed, 56% were seen once. The sequenced patients had an expansion of CD8+CD57+ cells seen by flow cytometry. What was sequenced was sorted CD4+, CD8+, or CD8+CD57+ T cells (not recorded which) from PBMCs. The receptors stem from a human donor with aplastic anemia.

In this sample, this clonotype turned up many times. This chain connects TRBV2 to TRBJ1-2, with a possible D match to TRBD1 (5 bases). Germline CDR1 SNHLY, CDR2 FYNNEI. The CDR3 is made up of 14 amino acids. The V end lost 2 bases, the J end lost 3 bases, and 10 bases lay between the germline ends. The CDR3 sequence is CASSEKLQDYGYTF. DNA for the CDR3: TGTGCCAGCAGTGAAAAACTACAGGACTATGGCTACACCTTC.

The CDR3 here is CATQRDSNQPQHF. The CDR3 DNA reads as TGTGCCACCCAGAGGGACAGCAATCAGCCCCAGCATTTT. This sequence joins TRBV24-1 and TRBJ1-5; maybe TRBD1 (5 bases). In germline, CDR1 is KGHDR, CDR2 SFDVKD. V lost 9 bases, J lost 1 base, and 9 bases lay in between. The CDR3 loop spans 13 amino acids.

This clonotype was recorded at least ten times. V gene TRBV5-6 combines with J gene TRBJ1-2; perhaps TRBD1 as D (5 bases). The CDR3 extends over 14 amino acids. V was pared by 0 bases and J by 8 bases, with 14 bases between. Germline V gives CDR1 SGHDT, CDR2 YYEEEE. The CDR3 nucleotides read TGTGCCAGCAGCTTGGCAGGGTACCGAGGGGGCTACACCTTC. It encodes CASSLAGYRGGYTF.

In this sample, this clonotype turned up many times. The rearrangement links TRBV6-1 to TRBJ1-4; D unclear. The germline V and J ends were trimmed by 0 bases and 8 bases, with 4 bases remaining between them. Per the germline V gene, CDR1 is MNHNS and CDR2 is SASEGT. The CDR3 consists of 12 residues. The CDR3 protein is CASSEAGEKLFF. The CDR3 nucleotides read TGTGCCAGCAGTGAAGCGGGAGAAAAACTGTTTTTT.

Worth noting for this clonotype: The junction does not match germline at one end; this may be a read error. J is TRBJ2-5 and V is TRBV7-3; TRBD2 matches 8 bases. This CDR3 comprises 15 residues. Germline V CDR1 and CDR2: SGHTA, FQGTGA. This CDR3 is CANSPQAGAQGTQYF. Written as DNA, the CDR3 is TGTGCCAACAGCCCACAAGCGGGAGCACAAGGGACCCAGTACTTC.

There are many counts of this clonotype. This chain uses TRBV4-1 with TRBJ2-5; 7 nucleotides match TRBD1. This CDR3 is 12 amino acids long. With V trimmed by 7 bases and J by 3 bases, 2 bases remained unmatched. CDR1 and CDR2 from the germline V gene are MGHRA and YSYEKL. This CDR3 reads CASTTGEETQYF. The CDR3 region has the DNA TGCGCCAGCACCACAGGGGAAGAGACCCAGTACTTC.

The V gene is TRBV2, the J gene TRBJ2-1; D assignment may be TRBD1 or TRBD2 (5 bases each). With 8 bases removed from V and 5 bases from J, the gap between germline ends came to 16 bases. From germline, CDR1 is SNHLY and CDR2 FYNNEI. CDR3 length equals 14 residues. CDR3 nucleotides: TGTGCCAGCGAGGGGCACGGGAAAGACAATGAGCAGTTCTTC. It yields the protein CASEGHGKDNEQFF.

The rearrangement links TRBV7-9 to TRBJ2-1; weak D call: TRBD2 (5 bases). Germline values: CDR1 SEHNR, CDR2 FQNEAQ (reference sequence). This CDR3 has 16 amino acids. The V gene lost 5 bases and the J gene lost 0 bases, with 14 bases spanning the gap. The CDR3, as DNA: TGTGCCAGCAGCCCAGGACTCCTGAGCTCCTACAATGAGCAGTTCTTC. Residues: CASSPGLLSSYNEQFF.

This clonotype was seen at least ten times. The chain links TRBV5-8 to TRBJ1-5, with 8 nucleotides matching TRBD1. There are 15 residues in the CDR3. V dropped 2 bases and J dropped 0; count of bases not matched to a gene: 1. CDR1 and CDR2 from the germline V gene are SGHTS and YDEGEE. CDR3 DNA sequence: TGTGCCAGCAGCTTCGGACAGGGTAGCAATCAGCCCCAGCATTTT. As protein: CASSFGQGSNQPQHF. Combining the CDR3 with reference TRBV5-8 and TRBJ1-5 gives the whole variable domain EAGVTQSPTHLIKTRGQQATLRCSPISGHTSVYWYQQALGLGLQFLLWYDEGEERNRGNFPPRFSGRQFPNYSSELNVNALELEDSALYLCASSFGQGSNQPQHFGDGTRLSIL.

This clonotype was seen a handful of times. J is TRBJ2-2 and V is TRBV3-1; possible D gene TRBD2, 6 bases. Germline V gives CDR1 LGHDT, CDR2 YNNKEL (reference sequence). The CDR3 is made up of 15 amino acids. V was shortened by 4 bases and J by 5 bases, with 14 bases between the two germline ends. The CDR3 DNA reads TGTGCCAGCAGCCCCCGGGACTGGGGGACCGGGGAGCTGTTTTTT. It specifies CASSPRDWGTGELFF.